Sequencing of this TCR beta chain was carried out in a study of cytomegalovirus exposure and HLA in healthy donors. General study results and limits: Confirmation was obtained in vitro that a few CMV-associated chains are specific for CMV antigens. Subsequent analysis revealed that first-cohort TCR clusters tended to co-occur in the approximately 120 validation repertoires.

Measured with immunoSEQ multiplex PCR; TCRdb has only the in-frame clones, and not every one. The top ten hold around 20% of the sample, which has about 150,000 clones, 65% to 90% seen once. Germline-derived CDR1 and CDR2 are SEHNR and FQNEAQ (reference sequence). Trimming took 4 bases from V and 4 from J, leaving 14 bases between them. CDR3 length: 14 residues. The donors were members of the validation cohort, which comprised around 110 subjects and was separate from the first cohort of 666 subjects. This clone was counted between two and nine times. Its target is not known. The receptor was derived from a young man in good health and CMV-seropositive. V gene TRBV7-9 combines with J gene TRBJ2-7; possible D gene TRBD1, 7 bases. Source material: PBMCs. CDR3 residues: CASSSGGGEYEQYF. The CDR3 nucleotides are TGTGCCAGCAGCTCAGGGGGAGGCGAGTACGAGCAGTACTTC.